The 6 T cell receptor beta chains reported below all come from one sample, sequenced in a study of T cells in women clearing cervical HPV infection. Data came from immunoSEQ multiplex PCR; TCRdb stores just in-frame clones and leaves some out. Its table records about 28,000 clones. The sample comprised blood buffy coat. These receptors were collected from a woman between 18 and 70 years old with a cervical HPV16 infection that either progressed to CIN3+ or cleared (not recorded which).

About this clone: The read is 3 residues too short to cover the CDR3 end, so that end is filled in from the germline J gene. This chain joins TRBV18 and TRBJ1-2; D remains unclear. This CDR3 is 18 amino acids long. Germline CDR1 KGHSH, CDR2 LQKENI. Incomplete CDR3 DNA: TGTGCCAGCTCACCACTATTCGGTAGCGGGAGGGCCGTAGATACC. This gives the protein CASSPLFGSGRAVDT. The whole CDR3 protein reads CASSPLFGSGRAVDTYTF.

As regards this clone: The missing CDR3 end, 3 residues past where the read stops, is filled in from the germline J gene. The chain carries TRBV5-4 and TRBJ2-1; 7 nucleotides align to TRBD2. From germline, CDR1 is SGHNT and CDR2 YYREEE (reference sequence). V was pared by 2 bases and J by 0 bases, with 2 bases of the junction left unmatched. The CDR3 loop spans 15 amino acids. The CDR3 loop is CASSFAGDSYNEQFF. The sequenced part of the CDR3 DNA is TGTGCCAGCAGCTTCGCGGGGGACTCCTACAATGAG.

Details on this clone: The DNA ends 3 residues before the CDR3 does, and the rest of the CDR3 is filled in from the germline J gene. This chain connects TRBV14 to TRBJ2-5; the match to TRBD2 covers 7 bases. Unmatched junction bases numbered 7, after V lost 0 bases and J lost 0 bases. The CDR3 totals 17 residues. From germline, CDR1 is SGHDN and CDR2 FVKESK. The part of the CDR3 DNA that was read is TGTGCCAGCAGCCAAGATCGTGGTAGCGGGTACCAAGAGACC. Amino acid sequence: CASSQDRGSGYQET. The full-length CDR3 reads as CASSQDRGSGYQETQYF.

Remarks on this clone: The read gets to within 3 residues of the CDR3 end, and the germline J gene fills in the rest. The V call is TRBV6-1, the J call TRBJ2-3; a weak D match, TRBD1 (5 bases). CDR3 length: 13 amino acids. Germline CDR1 reads MNHNS; CDR2 reads SASEGT. This chain's CDR3 is CASSVGLNQPQYF. The sequenced part of the CDR3 DNA is TGTGCCAGCAGTGTGGGGCTTAATCAGCCG.

Remarks on this clone: One junction end does not reproduce the germline sequence, and a read error may be involved. The CDR3 region is CASSQDPGSTRGKLFF. The sequenced part of the CDR3 DNA is TGCGCCAGCAGCCAAGACCCCGGGTCCACTCGGGGAAAG. The rearrangement uses TRBV4-2 and TRBJ2-2, with D maybe TRBD2 (5 bases). The read gets to within 3 residues of the CDR3 end, and the germline J gene fills in the rest. Germline CDR1 reads LGHNA; CDR2 reads YNFKEQ. CDR3 length equals 16 residues.

Of note for this clone: Read coverage stops 3 residues before the CDR3 terminus; the germline J gene supplies the remainder. This chain uses TRBV7-9 with TRBJ2-7, with 8 bases lining up with TRBD2. The CDR3 loop spans 15 amino acids. The trim removed 3 bases at V and 5 bases at J, leaving 9 bases unmatched. Germline assignment: CDR1 SEHNR and CDR2 FQNEAQ (reference sequence). CDR3 DNA (partial): TGTGCCAGCAGCTTCCAACTGACTAGCGACCACGAG. It encodes CASSFQLTSDHE. The CDR3 as a whole reads CASSFQLTSDHEQYF.